The sequence of this TCR beta chain was determined in a study of blood T cell repertoires in COVID-19 (dated by TCRdb to about 2020). Notes on the research overall: The collaborator samples originated in the United States, Italy and Spain and spanned the acute and convalescent phases of COVID-19. Subjects who had been exposed to COVID-19, were actively infected with it, or had recovered from it provided the deeply sampled blood TCRbeta repertoires that made up the dataset. The repertoires were made available in a free public database intended to serve as a resource for research on the immune response to SARS-CoV-2. The material from the prospective study consisted of cDNA or gDNA derived from T cells, B-cell-depleted T cells, or PBMCs. The sample metadata nearly always contained a de-identified subject ID, COVID-19 status, age in years and sex. Where available, HLA class I and class II types were obtained from metadata supplied by the sample provider rather than from assay-based typing. The samples were drawn from two sources: the first 160 participants of the ongoing ImmuneRACE study, and over 950 subjects contributed by 6 global collaborators. Study-wide findings and limitations: Clinical and demographic metadata were provided uncurated, with the amount varying by source and participant.

TCRbeta CDR3 regions were amplified from genomic DNA by means of the immunoSEQ Assay, a bias-controlled multiplex PCR. Per the original workflow: The number of nucleated cells in each sample was estimated from the amplification of reference gene primers within the assay. Sequence reads were collapsed and filtered to measure the absolute abundance of every unique TCRbeta CDR3 rearrangement. For each sample, productive Simpson clonality was calculated by taking the square root of Simpson's diversity index across productive rearrangements. TCRdb retrieved this table from immuneACCESS and kept in-frame rearrangements only. Not all clones are present; in checked studies, unresolved V genes account for under half, and no reason is known for the remainder. That table furnishes V, J and clone size, whereas the DNA furnished D and trimming. The table for this sample lists about 230,000 clones; under 85% of them were counted only once. Of the sample, roughly 1.3% falls within the top ten clones.

In Seattle, one collaborating source enrolled patients while the infection was active and tracked those patients longitudinally over the course of disease. Each collaborating institution followed its own protocols to collect whole blood in K2EDTA tubes. For TCRbeta analysis, collaborators shipped samples in one of three forms: frozen whole blood, isolated PBMCs, or DNA extracted from either of those sample types. The CDR3, cysteine through phenylalanine, is 13 amino acids long. Only the CDR3 region is kept as DNA, spanning 39 bases read in frame from base 1. CDR1 LNHDA and CDR2 SQIVND are derived from the germline V gene (reference sequence). V loses 3 bases of germline sequence and J loses 6 bases, and the interval between the two ends is 11 bases. Points on this clone: Its antigen is still unknown. It has no much larger one-base neighbor in the sample; base qualities were not kept.

The V and J segments used are TRBV19 and TRBJ1-2; TRBD1 is a possible D gene, resting on 6 matching bases. The source is a woman in her thirties with COVID-19, enrolled during active disease. Sequencing was performed on peripheral blood. CDR3 loop: CASSISGENGYTF. The DNA sequence is as follows: TGTGCCAGTAGTATCTCAGGGGAAAATGGCTACACCTTC. The CDR3 plus the reference TRBV19 and TRBJ1-2 genes for the other parts give the full variable domain: DGGITQSPKYLFRKEGQNVTLSCEQNLNHDAMYWYRQDPGQGLRLIYYSQIVNDFQKGDIAEGYSVSREKKESFPLTVTSAQKNPTAFYLCASSISGENGYTFGSGTRLTVV.